Following are 3 T cell receptor beta chains from one sample sequenced in a study of blood T cells in healthy people across ages. Alongside a J-beta primer mix, a sample-barcoded 5' primer served in a second PCR lasting about 7 to 12 cycles. TCRdb used MiXCR to reprocess the 5' RACE reads, holding one entry per CDR3 protein. The sample records around 2 million distinct CDR3 sequences, about 39% being singletons. The sequencing sample was made of blood. The source is a human donor in good health.

Note on this clonotype: Since no conserved phenylalanine or tryptophan closes the CDR3, a read error is the likely cause. Here the CDR3 reads CASSQAGDGANVLTL. CDR3 DNA sequence: TGTGCCAGCAGCCAGGCGGGGGACGGGGCCAACGTCCTGACTCTC. The V gene is TRBV7-2, the J gene TRBJ2-6; 7 nucleotides align to TRBD2. Trimming cost V 5 bases and J 4 bases; bases outside gene matches: 5. Germline V gene data show CDR1 as SGHTA and CDR2 as FQGNSA. The CDR3 runs 15 residues.

Only a few counts were recorded for this clonotype. The chain is built from TRBV7-2 and TRBJ2-5; 9 positions agree with TRBD1. The ends lost 0 bases at V and 2 bases at J; junction bases unmatched: 1. CDR1 and CDR2 (germline): SGHTA, FQGNSA. This CDR3 comprises 15 residues. CDR3: CASSLADRGQETQYF. The CDR3 bases are TGTGCCAGCAGCTTAGCGGACAGGGGTCAAGAGACCCAGTACTTC.

V is TRBV7-9 and J is TRBJ2-5; D possibly corresponds to TRBD1 (6 bases). Germline values: CDR1 SEHNR, CDR2 FQNEAQ (reference sequence). Trimming pared 5 bases from V and 7 bases from J, leaving 14 bases between. This CDR3 region has 13 residues. The chain's CDR3 is CASSATGPRTQYF. The CDR3 DNA reads TGTGCCAGCAGCGCCACAGGGCCCCGGACCCAGTACTTC.